At least ten counts were recorded for the clone carrying this TCR beta chain. This sample is drawn from a study of T cells after yellow fever vaccination. After removal of 4 bases from V and 2 bases from J, the junction contained 8 bases not matched to a gene. The CDR3 loop spans 16 amino acids. Germline values: CDR1 SGHRS, CDR2 YFSETQ. TCRdb re-analysed the 5' RACE reads in MiXCR, keeping a single row per CDR3 protein. This table holds a few hundred thousand distinct CDR3 sequences, 8.7% found once. The sequence came from a man aged 18-30 years who received the YFV17D yellow fever vaccine. Material: CD4+ T cells sorted from PBMCs, obtained 5 days after the yellow fever booster vaccination. The V call is TRBV5-1, the J call TRBJ2-1; 8 positions agree with TRBD1. Here the CDR3 reads CASSPGWTGTYNEQFF. CDR3 nucleotides: TGCGCCAGCAGCCCGGGGTGGACAGGGACCTACAATGAGCAGTTCTTC.